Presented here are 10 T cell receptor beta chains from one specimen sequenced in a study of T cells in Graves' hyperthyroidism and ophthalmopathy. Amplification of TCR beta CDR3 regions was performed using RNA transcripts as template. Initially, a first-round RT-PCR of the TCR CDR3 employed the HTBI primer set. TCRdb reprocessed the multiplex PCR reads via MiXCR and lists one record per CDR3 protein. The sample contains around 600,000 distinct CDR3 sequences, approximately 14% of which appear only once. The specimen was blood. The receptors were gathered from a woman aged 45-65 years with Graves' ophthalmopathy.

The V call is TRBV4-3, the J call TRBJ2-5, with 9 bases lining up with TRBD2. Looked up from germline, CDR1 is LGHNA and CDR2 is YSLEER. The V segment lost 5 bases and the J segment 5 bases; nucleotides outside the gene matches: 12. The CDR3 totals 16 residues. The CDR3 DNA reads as TGCGCCAGCAGCTTCGCTAGCGGCCTAGCGGGGGAGACCCAGTACTTC. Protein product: CASSFASGLAGETQYF.

CDR3 bases: TGTGCCATCAGTGAGTCGATTGGGAACACTGAAGCTTTCTTT. It specifies CAISESIGNTEAFF. The J gene is TRBJ1-1, the V gene TRBV10-3, with D uncertain. This CDR3 is 14 amino acids long. The germline gives CDR1 ENHRY, CDR2 SYGVKD. Trimming stripped 0 bases from V and 1 base from J, with 6 bases between.

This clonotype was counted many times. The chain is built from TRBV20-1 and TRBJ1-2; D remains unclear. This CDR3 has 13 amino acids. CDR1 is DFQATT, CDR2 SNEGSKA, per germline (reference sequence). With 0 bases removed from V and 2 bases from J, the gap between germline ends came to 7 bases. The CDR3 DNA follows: TGCAGTGCTAGAGATGGAGAAAACTATGGCTACACCTTC. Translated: CSARDGENYGYTF.

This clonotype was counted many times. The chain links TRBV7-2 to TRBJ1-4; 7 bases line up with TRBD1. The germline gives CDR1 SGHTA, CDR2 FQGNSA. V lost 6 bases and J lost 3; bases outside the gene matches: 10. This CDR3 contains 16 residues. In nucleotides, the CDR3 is TGTGCCAGCAGGAAATCACCGGGACAGTCTAATGAAAAACTGTTTTTT. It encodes CASRKSPGQSNEKLFF.

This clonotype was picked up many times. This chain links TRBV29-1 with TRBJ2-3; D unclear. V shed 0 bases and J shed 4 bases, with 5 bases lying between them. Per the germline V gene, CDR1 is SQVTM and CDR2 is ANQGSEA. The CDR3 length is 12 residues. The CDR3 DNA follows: TGCAGCGTTGAAGACTCATCAGATACGCAGTATTTT. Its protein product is CSVEDSSDTQYF.

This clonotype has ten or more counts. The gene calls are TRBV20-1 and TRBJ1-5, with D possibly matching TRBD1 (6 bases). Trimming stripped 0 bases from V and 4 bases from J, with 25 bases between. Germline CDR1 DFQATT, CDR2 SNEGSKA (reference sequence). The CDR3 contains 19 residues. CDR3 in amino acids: CSARERPLPRDKFNQPQHF. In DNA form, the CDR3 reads TGCAGTGCTAGAGAACGGCCCCTGCCCCGGGACAAATTTAATCAGCCCCAGCATTTT.

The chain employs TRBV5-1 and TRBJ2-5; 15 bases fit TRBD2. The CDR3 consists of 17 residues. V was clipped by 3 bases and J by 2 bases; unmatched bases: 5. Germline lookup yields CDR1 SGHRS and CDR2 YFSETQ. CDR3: CASSWGLAGGRQETQYF. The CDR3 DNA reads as TGCGCCAGCAGCTGGGGACTAGCGGGAGGCCGGCAAGAGACCCAGTACTTC.

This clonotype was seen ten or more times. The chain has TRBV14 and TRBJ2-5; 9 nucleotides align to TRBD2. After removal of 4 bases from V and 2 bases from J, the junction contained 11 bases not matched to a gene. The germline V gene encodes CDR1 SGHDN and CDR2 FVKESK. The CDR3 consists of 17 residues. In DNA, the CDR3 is TGTGCCAGCAGCCCAGTTCGACTAGCGGCTAGACAAGAGACCCAGTACTTC. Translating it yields CASSPVRLAARQETQYF. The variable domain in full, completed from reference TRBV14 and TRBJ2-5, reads EAGVTQFPSHSVIEKGQTVTLRCDPISGHDNLYWYRRVMGKEIKFLLHFVKESKQDESGMPNNRFLAERTGGTYSTLKVQPAELEDSGVYFCASSPVRLAARQETQYFGPGTRLLVL.

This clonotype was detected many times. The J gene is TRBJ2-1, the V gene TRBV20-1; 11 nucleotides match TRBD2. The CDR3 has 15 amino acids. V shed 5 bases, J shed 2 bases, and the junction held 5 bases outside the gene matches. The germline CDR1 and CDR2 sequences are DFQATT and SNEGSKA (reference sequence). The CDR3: CSAPGTSGAYNEQFF. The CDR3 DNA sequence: TGCAGTGCTCCCGGGACTAGCGGAGCCTACAATGAGCAGTTCTTC.

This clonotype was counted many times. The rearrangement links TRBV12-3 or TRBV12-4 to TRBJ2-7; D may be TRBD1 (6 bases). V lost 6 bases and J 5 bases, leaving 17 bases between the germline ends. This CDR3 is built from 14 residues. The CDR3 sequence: CASRGTGTIHEQYF. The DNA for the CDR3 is TGTGCCAGCAGGGGTACCGGGACAATCCACGAGCAGTACTTC.